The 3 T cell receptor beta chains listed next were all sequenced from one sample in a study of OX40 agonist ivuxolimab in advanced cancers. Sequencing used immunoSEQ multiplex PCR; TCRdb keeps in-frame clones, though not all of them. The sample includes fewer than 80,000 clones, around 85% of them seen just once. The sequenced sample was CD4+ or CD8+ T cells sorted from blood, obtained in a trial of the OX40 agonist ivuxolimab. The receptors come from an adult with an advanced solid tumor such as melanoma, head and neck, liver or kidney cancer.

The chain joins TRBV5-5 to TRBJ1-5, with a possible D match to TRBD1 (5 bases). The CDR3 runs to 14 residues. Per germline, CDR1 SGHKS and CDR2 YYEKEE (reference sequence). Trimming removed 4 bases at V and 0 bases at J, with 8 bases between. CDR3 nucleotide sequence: TGTGCCAGCAGCGTGACAGATAGCAATCAGCCCCAGCATTTT. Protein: CASSVTDSNQPQHF.

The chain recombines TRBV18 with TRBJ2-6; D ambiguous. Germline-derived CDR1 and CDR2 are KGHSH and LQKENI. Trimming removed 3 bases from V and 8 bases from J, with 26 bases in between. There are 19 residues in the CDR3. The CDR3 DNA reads TGTGCCAGCTCACCGATGCGGAGAAGGGTGGAAGCGCCAACCAACGTCCTGACTTTC. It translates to CASSPMRRRVEAPTNVLTF.

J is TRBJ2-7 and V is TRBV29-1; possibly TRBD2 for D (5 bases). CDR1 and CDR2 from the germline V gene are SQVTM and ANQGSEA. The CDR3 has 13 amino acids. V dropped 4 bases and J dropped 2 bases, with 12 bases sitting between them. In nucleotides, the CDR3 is TGCAGCGTTGTCCGGGGTGATGCCTACGAGCAGTACTTC. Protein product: CSVVRGDAYEQYF.